This TCR beta chain came from a study of blood T cells in healthy people across ages. This clonotype was seen only a few times. A junction boundary mismatches the germline segment, possibly from a read error. Alongside a J-beta primer mix, a sample-barcoded 5' primer served in a second PCR lasting about 7 to 12 cycles. Each cDNA molecule was tagged by a template-switch adaptor that had 12 random nucleotides. Samples each returned at least 2.5 million CDR3-containing paired-end reads. Using its own MiXCR run on the 5' RACE reads, TCRdb lists one record per CDR3 protein. The sample holds some 690,000 distinct CDR3 sequences; 20% to 25% are singletons and the top ten take about 22%. The CDR3 runs to 16 residues. Germline CDR1 reads SGHAT; CDR2 reads FQNNGV.

This sequence joins TRBV11-2 and TRBJ2-7, with 13 nucleotides matching TRBD2. The clonotype originates from a man in his 70s in good health. The specimen was blood. This CDR3 reads CASSPGTSGVFVEQCF. The CDR3 region has the DNA TGTGCCAGCAGCCCCGGGACTAGCGGGGTGTTTGTCGAGCAGTGCTTC.